A selection of T cell receptor beta chains follows, all from one sample in a study of blood T cell repertoires in COVID-19. Profiling relied on immunoSEQ multiplex PCR, and the TCRdb table lists in-frame clones only, not all of them. This sample yields 200,000 to 250,000 clones, of which less than 85% are seen a single time; about 3.8% belongs to the top ten. Sequencing was performed on peripheral blood. The origin of the receptors is a woman of 80 years or more with acute or convalescent COVID-19. Each CDR3 is given with its conserved first and last residue. D genes are given only for firm matches. The listing skips clone size in some rows; elsewhere it reads once, few, many or a size class.

j_call	clone_size	v_call	d_call	cdr3_nt	cdr3_aa
TRBJ2-2	NA	TRBV19	TRBD1	TGTGCCACTCCCCGGACAGGGGTCACCGGGGAGCTGTTTTTT	CATPRTGVTGELFF
TRBJ1-6	few	TRBV7-2	NA	TGTGCCAGCAGCTTGGGGGCGCATCAAAATTCACCCCTCCACTTT	CASSLGAHQNSPLHF
TRBJ2-1	NA	TRBV14	TRBD2	TGTGCCAGCAGCCTTAGCGGGGGGGCCTTCGGTGAGCAGTTCTTC	CASSLSGGAFGEQFF
TRBJ1-5	NA	TRBV6-4	NA	TGTGCCAGCAGTGACGGGGCAGCTTATAGCAATCAGCCCCAGCATTTT	CASSDGAAYSNQPQHF
TRBJ2-1	NA	TRBV6-5	TRBD2	TGTGCCAGCAGTTTTAGCGGGGGCCTCTACAATGAGCAGTTCTTC	CASSFSGGLYNEQFF
TRBJ2-7	NA	TRBV7-8	TRBD2	TGTGCCAGCAGCCCAAACGCGGGGGATACCTACGAGCAGTACTTC	CASSPNAGDTYEQYF
TRBJ2-1	NA	TRBV19	NA	TGTGCCAGTAGTACCTCGGGATATTTTCAGTTCTTC	CASSTSGYFQFF
TRBJ1-1	NA	TRBV18	TRBD1	TGTGCCAGCTCACCAATGACAGGGTACACTGAAGCTTTCTTT	CASSPMTGYTEAFF
TRBJ2-1	NA	TRBV4-2	TRBD2	TGTGCCAGCAGCCAAGATGGGACGGGGGGACCCTACAATGAGCAGTTCTTC	CASSQDGTGGPYNEQFF
TRBJ1-2	NA	TRBV29-1	NA	TGCAGCGTTCGCGAGGGCATTTACTATGGCTACACCTTC	CSVREGIYYGYTF
TRBJ2-4	NA	TRBV6-5	NA	TGTGCCAGCAGTTACCGGGACATTCAGTACTTC	CASSYRDIQYF
TRBJ1-1	NA	TRBV7-6	TRBD1	TGTGCCAGCAGCATAGGACAGGGGTCCACTGAAGCTTTCTTT	CASSIGQGSTEAFF
TRBJ2-1	NA	TRBV7-2	TRBD2	TGTGCCAGCAGCCCGGGACTAGCCTACAATGAGCAGTTCTTC	CASSPGLAYNEQFF
TRBJ1-6	NA	TRBV9	NA	TGTGCCAGCAGCGTAGAGCAAAACCCTCGTAATTCACCCCTCCACTTT	CASSVEQNPRNSPLHF
TRBJ1-2	NA	TRBV30	TRBD1	TGTGCCTGGAGTGTAGTGACAGGGGGCGTAGGTGGCTACACCTTC	CAWSVVTGGVGGYTF
TRBJ2-3	NA	TRBV19	TRBD1	TGTGCCAGTATCGCGGACAGGGCGGGAGATACGCAGTATTTT	CASIADRAGDTQYF
TRBJ1-2	NA	TRBV3-1/TRBV3-2	TRBD1	TGTGCCAGCAGCCTCCGAGGGGGCCATGGCTACACCTTC	CASSLRGGHGYTF
TRBJ1-6	NA	TRBV27	NA	TGTGCCAGCAGTTTAGGGCAGGGCATTGGGTCCCTCCACTTT	CASSLGQGIGSLHF
TRBJ1-1	NA	TRBV6-6	NA	TGTGCCAGCAGTTTCGAAAACAGGGTTAAGAACACTGAAGCTTTCTTT	CASSFENRVKNTEAFF
TRBJ1-6	once	TRBV14	NA	TGTGCCAGCAGCCAAGAAGCAGGAACACCCTCACCCCTCCACTTT	CASSQEAGTPSPLHF
TRBJ2-1	NA	TRBV7-9	NA	TGTGCCACCCCGCGGGGCTCCTACAATGAGCAGTTCTTC	CATPRGSYNEQFF
TRBJ2-5	NA	TRBV27	NA	TGTGCCAGCAGTCCAGGACTGCCGGGAGAGACCCAGTACTTC	CASSPGLPGETQYF
TRBJ2-1	NA	TRBV19	NA	TGTGCCAGTACCGAGACAGTGAGCTCCTACAATGAGCAGTTCTTC	CASTETVSSYNEQFF
TRBJ1-1	NA	TRBV9	TRBD1	TGTGCCAGCAGCACAAACAGGGGTGTCGCTGAAGCTTTCTTT	CASSTNRGVAEAFF
TRBJ1-1	NA	TRBV28	NA	TGTGCCAGCAGACCCACCCAGGGAGGTGGATTGTTGAACACTGAAGCTTTCTTT	CASRPTQGGGLLNTEAFF